What follows are 15 T cell receptor beta chains derived from one specimen sequenced in a study of T cells in Graves' hyperthyroidism and ophthalmopathy. RNA transcripts served as the template for amplifying TCR beta CDR3 regions. An initial round of RT-PCR targeting the TCR CDR3 relied on the HTBI primer set. Each CDR3 protein gets one entry after TCRdb re-called the multiplex PCR reads with MiXCR. The sample has a few hundred thousand distinct CDR3 sequences, about 14% seen once. Sample: blood. These TCRs come from a woman aged 30 to 39 with Graves' ophthalmopathy.

This clonotype was observed at least ten times. V usage is TRBV2 and J usage is TRBJ1-1; D might be TRBD1 (6 bases). Trimming removed 4 bases at V and 5 bases at J, with 11 bases between. The CDR3 runs 13 residues. The V gene's germline CDR1 is SNHLY and CDR2 FYNNEI. CDR3 sequence reads: CASSGDRTTEAFF. The DNA for the CDR3 is TGTGCCAGCAGTGGAGACAGGACAACTGAAGCTTTCTTT.

The chain combines TRBV3-1 with TRBJ2-1; TRBD2 matches 12 bases. The junction had 3 bases not matched to a gene; V was cut back by 4 bases and J by 5 bases. This CDR3 has 15 residues. Germline-derived CDR1 and CDR2 are LGHDT and YNNKEL (reference sequence). CDR3 DNA sequence: TGTGCCAGCAGCCGGACTAGCGGGAATAACAATGAGCAGTTCTTC. This codes for CASSRTSGNNNEQFF.

V usage is TRBV30 and J usage is TRBJ1-5, with a weak D call TRBD1 (6 bases). The CDR3 consists of 15 residues. The V end was cut by 0 bases, the J end by 0 bases, with 9 bases between. The germline CDR1 and CDR2 sequences are GTSNPN and SVGIG (reference sequence). The CDR3 DNA sequence: TGTGCCTGGAGTGTGCAGGGGCTTAGCAATCAGCCCCAGCATTTT. It encodes CAWSVQGLSNQPQHF.

This clonotype has a count of ten or more. This chain's CDR3 is CSALTRNSPLHF. The CDR3 DNA sequence: TGCAGTGCTCTCACACGGAATTCACCCCTCCACTTT. The chain is built from TRBV20-1 and TRBJ1-6; the D is unclear. V was trimmed by 5 bases and J by 7 bases, leaving 9 bases between them. Germline CDR1 and CDR2: DFQATT and SNEGSKA (reference sequence). CDR3 size: 12 residues.

The rearrangement links TRBV20-1 to TRBJ2-1; 7 bases line up with TRBD1. V shed 1 base, J shed 6 bases, and the junction held 9 bases outside the gene matches. This CDR3 contains 15 residues. Germline values: CDR1 DFQATT, CDR2 SNEGSKA (reference sequence). In DNA form, the CDR3 reads TGCAGTGCTAGAGGAGACAGGGAAGGGGTCAATGAGCAGTTCTTC. This gives the protein CSARGDREGVNEQFF.

This chain joins TRBV20-1 and TRBJ1-5, with a weak D call TRBD1 (6 bases). The germline V gene has CDR1 DFQATT and CDR2 SNEGSKA (reference sequence). The CDR3 runs 15 residues. Trimming removed 0 bases from V and 5 bases from J, with 14 bases in between. The chain's CDR3 is CSARDPGVEYQPQHF. DNA of the CDR3: TGCAGTGCTAGAGATCCAGGGGTGGAATATCAGCCCCAGCATTTT.

This clonotype was observed many times. The genes are TRBV11-2 and TRBJ1-2; D ambiguous. V lost 1 base, J lost 4 bases, and 13 bases lay in between. This CDR3 comprises 15 residues. From germline, CDR1 is SGHAT and CDR2 FQNNGV. CDR3 residues: CASSLALERVYGYTF. CDR3 bases: TGTGCCAGCAGCTTAGCGTTGGAACGCGTCTATGGCTACACCTTC. Variable domain in full (rest from reference TRBV11-2 and TRBJ1-2): EAGVAQSPRYKIIEKRQSVAFWCNPISGHATLYWYQQILGQGPKLLIQFQNNGVVDDSQLPKDRFSAERLKGVDSTLKIQPAKLEDSAVYLCASSLALERVYGYTFGSGTRLTVV.

This clonotype was detected only a few times. The chain links TRBV29-1 to TRBJ1-4; unclear D gene. Trimming removed 3 bases from V and 7 bases from J, with 21 bases in between. Looked up from germline, CDR1 is SQVTM and CDR2 is ANQGSEA. The CDR3 loop spans 16 amino acids. The CDR3 loop is CSVELAWGQNFEKLFF. For the CDR3, the DNA is TGCAGCGTTGAGTTGGCGTGGGGTCAGAACTTTGAAAAACTGTTTTTT.

The V and J genes are TRBV29-1 and TRBJ2-3; tentatively, D is TRBD1 or TRBD2 (6 bases each). This CDR3 contains 16 residues. Germline V CDR1 and CDR2: SQVTM, ANQGSEA. V dropped 0 bases and J dropped 3 bases, with 16 bases sitting between them. CDR3 DNA: TGCAGCGTTGAAGAGGGGAGAACAGGGAGGACAGATACGCAGTATTTT. Translation: CSVEEGRTGRTDTQYF.

This clonotype came up many times. The chain has TRBV3-1 and TRBJ2-3; 12 bases align to TRBD2. V dropped 0 bases and J dropped 2; count of bases not matched to a gene: 9. Per the germline V gene, CDR1 is LGHDT and CDR2 is YNNKEL (reference sequence). The CDR3 is 19 amino acids. The CDR3 protein is CASSQDPGTSGRYTDTQYF. The CDR3 DNA reads TGTGCCAGCAGCCAAGATCCCGGGACTAGCGGGCGTTACACAGATACGCAGTATTTT.

J is TRBJ2-7 and V is TRBV15; no firm D call. The CDR3 contains 15 residues. Germline CDR1 LNHNV, CDR2 YYDKDF (reference sequence). The germline V and J ends were trimmed by 0 bases and 4 bases, with 13 bases remaining between them. CDR3 in amino acids: CATSRDLGLGYEQYF. CDR3 sequence (DNA): TGTGCCACCAGCAGAGATTTGGGTCTCGGGTACGAGCAGTACTTC.

This clonotype was seen a few times. This rearrangement joins TRBV29-1 to TRBJ2-5, with 14 bases aligning to TRBD2. Germline CDR1 is SQVTM and CDR2 is ANQGSEA. The CDR3 spans 15 residues. Germline trimming cut 6 bases from V and 0 bases from J; bases unmatched to any gene: 3. CDR3 sequence: CSVRTSGGNQETQYF. The CDR3 nucleotides read TGCAGCGTCAGGACTAGCGGGGGGAACCAAGAGACCCAGTACTTC.

CDR3 loop: CASGQPRKHSLQETQYF. For the CDR3, the DNA is TGTGCTAGTGGTCAGCCCCGCAAACACAGTCTCCAAGAGACCCAGTACTTC. The rearrangement links TRBV12-5 to TRBJ2-5; D is unclear. The CDR3 is 17 residues long. Germline V gives CDR1 LGHNT, CDR2 FRNRAP. V dropped 5 bases and J dropped 1 base, with 20 bases sitting between them.

This clonotype came up many times. The chain carries TRBV11-1 and TRBJ2-6, with D maybe TRBD2 (5 bases). The V gene's germline CDR1 is SGHAT and CDR2 FQDESV (reference sequence). The CDR3 consists of 15 residues. V gave up 5 bases and J gave up 0 bases, with 8 bases separating them. CDR3 nucleotide sequence: TGTGCCAGCAGCCCCCGGGACTCTGGGGCCAACGTCCTGACTTTC. Protein sequence: CASSPRDSGANVLTF.

The chain couples TRBV15 to TRBJ2-7; D could derive from TRBD1 or TRBD2 (5 bases each). The CDR3 length is 14 residues. Trimming removed 5 bases at V and 2 bases at J, with 13 bases between. Germline V gene sequence: CDR1 LNHNV, CDR2 YYDKDF (reference sequence). The CDR3, as DNA: TGTGCCACCAGCTCTCGGGACGGTCCCTACGAGCAGTACTTC. Translating it yields CATSSRDGPYEQYF.